What follows is one T cell receptor (beta chain) and its context. The sample originates from a study of CD8+CD57+ T cells in acquired aplastic anemia. The germline gives CDR1 SGHTA, CDR2 FQGNSA. V shed 5 bases and J shed 2 bases, with 12 bases lying between them. This CDR3 contains 15 residues. Genomic DNA was employed as the template in profiling TCR beta VDJ and CDR3. TCRdb reprocessed the reads via MiXCR and lists one record per CDR3 protein. The sample carries 200,000 to 250,000 distinct CDR3 sequences, approximately 57% recorded once. V gene TRBV7-2 combines with J gene TRBJ2-2; tentative D call: TRBD1 (6 bases). The sample comprised sorted CD4+, CD8+, or CD8+CD57+ T cells (not recorded which) from PBMCs. The sequence was collected from a human donor in good health. CDR3 amino acids: CASSHLRGNTGELFF. Here the CDR3 DNA reads TGTGCCAGCAGCCACCTCAGGGGTAACACCGGGGAGCTGTTTTTT.